This T cell receptor beta chain is drawn from a study of cytomegalovirus exposure and HLA in healthy donors. The CDR3 spans 16 residues. Germline V gene data show CDR1 as KGHSH and CDR2 as LQKENI. The V end lost 0 bases, the J end lost 4 bases, and 13 bases lay between the germline ends. Worth noting for this clone: Its specificity is unknown.

The study, taken as a whole, reports: Productive status was seen about 87% or about 30% of the time for most TCR beta V segments in an earlier analysis.

The PCR was carried out with 60 Vbeta primers and 13 Jbeta primers. Profiled with immunoSEQ multiplex PCR; TCRdb holds only in-frame clones, not every one. The sample carries about 110,000 clones, around 76% recorded once. Sequencing was done on a sample of PBMCs. This sequence was found in a man aged 25 to 40 in good health and CMV-seropositive. V is TRBV18 and J is TRBJ2-1, with D possibly being TRBD2 (5 bases). The CDR3: CASSPPSSPKYNEQFF. Here the CDR3 DNA reads TGTGCCAGCTCACCACCGTCTAGCCCGAAGTACAATGAGCAGTTCTTC.